These 30 T cell receptor beta chains share one sample of origin, sequenced in a study of blood T cell repertoires in COVID-19. TCRdb's table, derived via immunoSEQ multiplex PCR, lists solely in-frame clones and lacks some. Of about 120,000 clones in the sample, over 75% were seen once. Sequencing input: peripheral blood. These receptors were obtained from a man aged 80 or over with acute or convalescent COVID-19.

The DNA of the CDR3 is TGTGCTAGTGGCCTTAAACCGGGACTAGCGCTTTTAAGGAACACCGAGAGATGGTCCCAGTACTTC. This translates into CASGLKPGLALLRNTERWSQYF. This rearrangement joins TRBV12-5 to TRBJ2-5, with 10 bases fitting TRBD2. This CDR3 is built from 22 residues. Per germline, CDR1 LGHNT and CDR2 FRNRAP. The V gene end was trimmed by 6 bases and the J gene end by 9 bases; junction bases not matched to a gene: 34.

This chain joins TRBV5-4 and TRBJ2-3, with 7 bases that match TRBD1. The CDR3 consists of 16 residues. Germline V CDR1 and CDR2: SGHNT, YYREEE (reference sequence). After removal of 0 bases from V and 5 bases from J, the junction contained 9 bases not matched to a gene. This CDR3 reads CASSLAERGHGDTQYF. Written as DNA, the CDR3 is TGTGCCAGCAGCTTGGCCGAAAGGGGGCATGGAGATACGCAGTATTTT. Variable domain in full (rest from reference TRBV5-4 and TRBJ2-3): ETGVTQSPTHLIKTRGQQVTLRCSSQSGHNTVSWYQQALGQGPQFIFQYYREEENGRGNFPPRFSGLQFPNYSSELNVNALELDDSALYLCASSLAERGHGDTQYFGPGTRLTVL.

This chain connects TRBV14 to TRBJ1-1; 7 bases align to TRBD1. V dropped 1 base and J dropped 6; count of bases not matched to a gene: 2. The germline V gene encodes CDR1 SGHDN and CDR2 FVKESK. The CDR3 runs to 13 residues. The CDR3 protein is CASSQAGTAEAFF. In nucleotides, the CDR3 is TGTGCCAGCAGCCAAGCGGGGACAGCTGAAGCTTTCTTT.

The V and J genes are TRBV6-5 and TRBJ2-7; 9 positions match TRBD1. The CDR3 loop spans 14 amino acids. Germline trimming cut 4 bases from V and 2 bases from J; bases unmatched to any gene: 3. Germline V CDR1 and CDR2: MNHEY, SVGAGI. This CDR3 reads CASSSDRGTYEQYF. DNA for the CDR3: TGTGCCAGCAGTTCGGACAGGGGTACCTACGAGCAGTACTTC.

The rearrangement uses TRBV5-6 and TRBJ2-1; 16 bases match TRBD2. The ends lost 4 bases at V and 16 bases at J; junction bases unmatched: 2. The length of the CDR3 is 12 residues. From germline, CDR1 is SGHDT and CDR2 YYEEEE. CDR3 bases: TGTGCCAGCAGCGGGACTAGCGGGAGGGCATTCTTC. This encodes CASSGTSGRAFF.

The chain couples TRBV6-2 or TRBV6-3 to TRBJ1-5, with a weak D call TRBD1 (6 bases). This CDR3 is built from 14 residues. From germline, CDR1 is MNHEY and CDR2 SVGEGT. V lost 6 bases to trimming and J lost 11 bases, with 20 bases between them. CDR3 protein: CASSEYIQGNTQHF. CDR3 in DNA: TGTGCCAGCAGCGAATATATACAGGGAAATACCCAGCATTTT.

The V and J genes are TRBV3-1 (or the pseudogene TRBV3-2) and TRBJ1-1; D uncertain. This CDR3 has 13 amino acids. Germline CDR1 is LGHDT and CDR2 is YNNKEL (reference sequence). Trimming cost V 4 bases and J 3 bases, with 9 bases left between them. As DNA, the CDR3 is TGTGCCAGCAGCCCAGACGGGGACACTGAAGCTTTCTTT. Encoded protein: CASSPDGDTEAFF.

As regards this clone: One junction end disagrees with the germline gene, perhaps due to a read error. This chain uses TRBV12-3 or TRBV12-4 with TRBJ1-1, with a tentative D call TRBD1 (5 bases). This CDR3 spans 13 amino acids. The CDR3 sequence: CASRVGAKSETFF. The CDR3 region has the DNA TGTGCCAGCAGGGTTGGGGCAAAGAGTGAAACTTTCTTT.

The V and J genes are TRBV6-5 and TRBJ2-3, with D tentatively TRBD1 (5 bases). The CDR3 contains 13 residues. The germline V and J ends were trimmed by 5 bases and 6 bases, with 12 bases remaining between them. Germline lookup yields CDR1 MNHEY and CDR2 SVGAGI. DNA of the CDR3: TGTGCCAGCAGTACCCAGGGTATCGATACGCAGTATTTT. It specifies CASSTQGIDTQYF.

V gene TRBV3-1 (or the pseudogene TRBV3-2) combines with J gene TRBJ1-5, with D perhaps matching TRBD1 (5 bases). Looked up from germline, CDR1 is LGHDT and CDR2 is YNNKEL (reference sequence). V lost 8 bases and J 1 base, leaving 12 bases between the germline ends. This CDR3 contains 14 residues. The chain's CDR3 is CASAAGHSNQPQHF. CDR3 in DNA: TGTGCCAGCGCCGCGGGGCACAGCAATCAGCCCCAGCATTTT.

V is TRBV5-1 and J is TRBJ2-7, with D maybe TRBD2 (6 bases). Trimming removed 2 bases at V and 2 bases at J, with 11 bases between. The germline CDR1 and CDR2 sequences are SGHRS and YFSETQ. The CDR3 is made up of 14 amino acids. The CDR3, as DNA: TGCGCCAGCAGCTTTAGGACGGGAGCCTACGAGCAGTACTTC. It yields the protein CASSFRTGAYEQYF.

V gene TRBV19 combines with J gene TRBJ1-2; D is unresolved. V was cut by 2 bases and J by 8 bases, with 9 bases left in between. CDR1 and CDR2 (germline): LNHDA, SQIVND (reference sequence). This CDR3 has 12 amino acids. CDR3 bases: TGTGCCAGTAGTATACGAGGTGGCGGCTACACCTTC. This sequence encodes CASSIRGGGYTF.

V and J are TRBV20-1 and TRBJ2-3; possibly TRBD1 for D (6 bases). CDR3 size: 15 residues. The germline V and J ends were trimmed by 3 bases and 2 bases, with 15 bases remaining between them. Germline V gives CDR1 DFQATT, CDR2 SNEGSKA (reference sequence). Here the CDR3 DNA reads TGCAGTGCTAGTTCCCTGGGGGCTACCACAGATACGCAGTATTTT. Its translation: CSASSLGATTDTQYF.

V is TRBV2 and J is TRBJ1-5, with TRBD1 matching 7 bases. The ends lost 8 bases at V and 11 bases at J; junction bases unmatched: 15. The germline gives CDR1 SNHLY, CDR2 FYNNEI. CDR3 size: 14 residues. CDR3 in amino acids: CASRNSGGLGAQHF. CDR3 coding DNA: TGTGCCAGCCGTAACTCAGGGGGGCTGGGGGCCCAGCATTTT.

This chain uses TRBV18 with TRBJ1-1; tentative D call: TRBD1 (5 bases). The V and J ends lost 5 bases and 6 bases respectively, with 10 bases between them. CDR1 and CDR2 from the germline V gene are KGHSH and LQKENI. The CDR3 totals 12 residues. The CDR3 is CASSSGISEAFF. CDR3 in DNA: TGTGCCAGCTCATCAGGGATCTCTGAAGCTTTCTTT.

This clone was seen a few times. The rearrangement uses TRBV5-4 and TRBJ2-7; D not resolved. CDR3 length: 12 residues. Germline loops: CDR1 SGHNT, CDR2 YYREEE (reference sequence). V was shortened by 1 base and J by 4 bases, with 6 bases between the two germline ends. CDR3: CASSLNQYEQYF. In nucleotides, the CDR3 is TGTGCCAGCAGCTTGAACCAGTACGAGCAGTACTTC.

The V gene is TRBV30, the J gene TRBJ1-1, with 11 positions matching TRBD1. Per the germline V gene, CDR1 is GTSNPN and CDR2 is SVGIG (reference sequence). CDR3 length: 19 amino acids. The V gene end was trimmed by 0 bases and the J gene end by 2 bases; junction bases not matched to a gene: 14. The CDR3 reads CAWSVRQRDRGGRNTEAFF. The CDR3 DNA sequence: TGTGCCTGGAGTGTACGACAACGGGACAGGGGGGGAAGAAACACTGAAGCTTTCTTT.

The chain carries TRBV19 and TRBJ1-1; D gene uncertain. This CDR3 has 13 amino acids. CDR1 LNHDA and CDR2 SQIVND come from the germline V gene (reference sequence). The V gene lost 4 bases and the J gene lost 2 bases, with 8 bases spanning the gap. CDR3 DNA: TGTGCCAGTAGTAGCCGACAAAACACTGAAGCTTTCTTT. This gives the protein CASSSRQNTEAFF. Variable domain in full (rest from reference TRBV19 and TRBJ1-1): DGGITQSPKYLFRKEGQNVTLSCEQNLNHDAMYWYRQDPGQGLRLIYYSQIVNDFQKGDIAEGYSVSREKKESFPLTVTSAQKNPTAFYLCASSSRQNTEAFFGQGTRLTVV.

This clone was seen only a few times. The chain carries TRBV6-5 and TRBJ1-5; TRBD1 is a possible D gene (5 bases). The CDR3 sequence is 14 residues long. CDR1 and CDR2 from the germline V gene are MNHEY and SVGAGI. V was pared by 5 bases and J by 2 bases, with 10 bases between. The CDR3: CASSTGGGNQPQHF. CDR3 coding DNA: TGTGCCAGCAGTACGGGGGGGGGCAATCAGCCCCAGCATTTT.

This rearrangement joins TRBV7-2 to TRBJ2-7, with a weak D call TRBD2 (6 bases). V was trimmed by 2 bases and J by 5 bases, leaving 16 bases between them. The CDR3 totals 15 residues. Germline V gene lookup returns CDR1 SGHTA and CDR2 FQGNSA. DNA for the CDR3: TGTGCCAGCAGCTTAATGGAGGGTGTCTTCCACGAGCAGTACTTC. As protein: CASSLMEGVFHEQYF.

This clone was detected a few times. The chain uses TRBV4-2 and TRBJ1-4, with a weak D call TRBD1 (6 bases). Deletions cut 0 bases from V and 5 bases from J, with 10 bases between. Per the germline V gene, CDR1 is LGHNA and CDR2 is YNFKEQ. CDR3 length: 15 amino acids. The CDR3 here is CASSQEVQGNEKLFF. The DNA of the CDR3 is TGTGCCAGCAGCCAAGAGGTCCAGGGGAATGAAAAACTGTTTTTT.

The genes are TRBV6-5 and TRBJ1-2, with D perhaps TRBD1 (6 bases). Germline CDR1 and CDR2: MNHEY and SVGAGI. Trimming took off 6 bases at V and 4 bases at J, with 12 bases between the two ends. This CDR3 contains 13 residues. DNA of the CDR3: TGTGCCAGCAGCTATCAGGGGAGCTATGGCTACACCTTC. Protein product: CASSYQGSYGYTF.

This clone has a single count. DNA for the CDR3: TGTGCCAGCAGCCGGGACAGGGGTAATTCACCCCTCCACTTT. Amino acid sequence: CASSRDRGNSPLHF. The chain carries TRBV5-8 and TRBJ1-6; 10 nucleotides agree with TRBD1. The trim removed 4 bases at V and 6 bases at J, leaving 1 base unmatched. This CDR3 region has 14 residues. Germline V gene data show CDR1 as SGHTS and CDR2 as YDEGEE.

The V gene is TRBV4-1, the J gene TRBJ2-5; 9 positions agree with TRBD2. The CDR3 is 16 amino acids. V shed 4 bases and J 1 base; nucleotides not matched to a gene: 7. The germline V gene encodes CDR1 MGHRA and CDR2 YSYEKL. In DNA form, the CDR3 reads TGCGCCAGCAGCCCCTGGGTAGCGGGGGCCCAAGAGACCCAGTACTTC. Protein: CASSPWVAGAQETQYF.

This chain links TRBV11-2 with TRBJ2-7, with a possible D match to TRBD1 (5 bases). V was cut by 3 bases and J by 6 bases, with 12 bases left in between. The CDR3 has 13 residues. CDR1 SGHAT and CDR2 FQNNGV come from the germline V gene. For the CDR3, the DNA is TGTGCCAGCAGCTTGGGCAGGGTAGGCGAGCAGTACTTC. Protein product: CASSLGRVGEQYF.

V gene TRBV25-1 combines with J gene TRBJ2-7; 7 bases are shared with TRBD1. V lost 4 bases to trimming and J lost 3 bases; unmatched junction nucleotides: 9. The germline CDR1 and CDR2 sequences are MGHDK and SYGVNS. This CDR3 contains 15 residues. The CDR3 DNA follows: TGTGCCAGCAGTGGTGACAGGGCCCCCCTCTACGAGCAGTACTTC. Protein product: CASSGDRAPLYEQYF.

The chain joins TRBV19 to TRBJ2-2, with 7 bases fitting TRBD1. The V gene's germline CDR1 is LNHDA and CDR2 SQIVND (reference sequence). With 2 bases clipped from V and 7 bases from J, the junction kept 7 bases outside the gene matches. This CDR3 has 15 residues. The CDR3 nucleotides read TGTGCCAGTAGTATAAGACAGGGAGAGGGCGGGGAGCTGTTTTTT. Translated: CASSIRQGEGGELFF. The whole variable domain, remainder taken from reference TRBV19 and TRBJ2-2, is DGGITQSPKYLFRKEGQNVTLSCEQNLNHDAMYWYRQDPGQGLRLIYYSQIVNDFQKGDIAEGYSVSREKKESFPLTVTSAQKNPTAFYLCASSIRQGEGGELFFGEGSRLTVL.

The chain recombines TRBV12-3 or TRBV12-4 with TRBJ2-5; 7 bases are a match to TRBD1. Germline trimming cut 6 bases from V and 4 bases from J; bases unmatched to any gene: 2. This CDR3 is 12 amino acids long. CDR3 residues: CASRTGSETQYF. CDR3 in DNA: TGTGCCAGCAGGACAGGGTCAGAGACCCAGTACTTC.

The chain recombines TRBV7-8 with TRBJ1-6, with 8 nucleotides matching TRBD1. V was pared by 8 bases and J by 6 bases, with 12 bases of the junction left unmatched. CDR3 length: 16 residues. Per germline, CDR1 SGHVS and CDR2 FQNEAQ. For the CDR3, the DNA is TGTGCCAGCGGCATAACGCCGGGACAGGCTAATTCACCCCTCCACTTT. Amino acids: CASGITPGQANSPLHF.

The rearrangement uses TRBV6-6 and TRBJ2-1; 7 bases agree with TRBD2. Germline trimming cut 6 bases from V and 1 base from J; bases unmatched to any gene: 9. The germline V gene has CDR1 MNHNY and CDR2 SVGAGI (reference sequence). The CDR3 contains 16 residues. For the CDR3, the DNA is TGTGCCAGCAGCCTAGGCCACGGGGGGTCCTACAATGAGCAGTTCTTC. Its protein is CASSLGHGGSYNEQFF.